This T cell receptor (beta chain) was identified in a study of control samples from healthy donors and cancer patients. CDR3 length: 11 amino acids. The V end was cut by 2 bases, the J end by 6 bases, with 7 bases between. The germline CDR1 and CDR2 sequences are GTSNPN and SVGIG (reference sequence). The method was immunoSEQ multiplex PCR; TCRdb's version includes in-frame clones alone and lacks a portion of them. The sample lists about 190,000 clones; around 90% were seen once. This TCR was recovered from a man younger than 40 in good health. The sample comprised blood. The chain links TRBV30 to TRBJ1-1; no firm D call. CDR3 sequence: CAWSTVAEAFF. CDR3 bases: TGTGCCTGGAGTACTGTTGCTGAAGCTTTCTTT.